The 27 T cell receptor beta chains below were found in one sample sequenced in a study of shared clonotypes between healthy human individuals. Assay used: immunoSEQ multiplex PCR; TCRdb lists only in-frame clones, some missing. The sample lists 2 million to 3 million clones, roughly 93% seen once, with roughly 0.39% in the top ten. What was sequenced was naive CD4+ T cells from PBMCs. Subset denoted: CD45RA+ positively selected. These TCRs come from a man aged 18 to 29 in good health. Some clones in this sample may be carry-over from other donors' samples.

The chain couples TRBV10-3 to TRBJ1-5; D is possibly TRBD1 (5 bases). In germline, CDR1 is ENHRY, CDR2 SYGVKD. Trimming removed 6 bases from V and 6 bases from J, with 12 bases in between. The CDR3 sequence is 13 residues long. The CDR3 bases are TGTGCCATCAGGGGGACGCCCGGTCAGCCCCAGCATTTT. Translated, it gives CAIRGTPGQPQHF.

The V gene is TRBV28, the J gene TRBJ1-2; 7 bases map to TRBD1. Germline loops: CDR1 MDHEN, CDR2 SYDVKM. The CDR3 has 14 amino acids. Losses at the gene ends were 3 bases for V and 8 bases for J; bases not matched to a gene: 9. CDR3 nucleotides: TGTGCCAGCAGTTTGGGGGGGACAGCGGCCGGCTACACCTTC. Amino acid sequence: CASSLGGTAAGYTF.

The chain uses TRBV4-3 and TRBJ1-4, with a tentative D call TRBD1 (6 bases). Trimming took 4 bases from V and 2 from J, leaving 8 bases between them. CDR3 length equals 14 residues. The germline V gene encodes CDR1 LGHNA and CDR2 YSLEER. CDR3 amino acids: CASSRQETNEKLFF. The CDR3 DNA follows: TGCGCCAGCAGCCGACAGGAGACTAATGAAAAACTGTTTTTT.

This clone has just one count. This chain links TRBV6-5 with TRBJ1-5; tentatively, D is TRBD1 (5 bases). Germline CDR1 reads MNHEY; CDR2 reads SVGAGI. This CDR3 contains 14 residues. Trimming removed 6 bases from V and 0 bases from J, with 9 bases in between. The CDR3 here is CASRGTSSNQPQHF. The CDR3 DNA is TGTGCCAGCAGAGGGACGTCTAGCAATCAGCCCCAGCATTTT.

Remarks on this clone: This sample also contains other DNA sequences that code for the same CDR3. The chain couples TRBV7-9 to TRBJ2-7; a possible D gene is TRBD1 (7 bases). V was shortened by 3 bases and J by 6 bases, with 12 bases between the two germline ends. The CDR3 is made up of 13 amino acids. Germline CDR1 reads SEHNR; CDR2 reads FQNEAQ (reference sequence). The CDR3 coding sequence is TGTGCCAGCAGCTTGGCAGGGGGGCGCGAGCAGTACTTC. This gives the protein CASSLAGGREQYF.

The rearrangement joins TRBV7-9 to TRBJ2-7; D is unclear. V lost 7 bases and J 7 bases, leaving 17 bases between the germline ends. The CDR3 has 13 residues. Germline CDR1 is SEHNR and CDR2 is FQNEAQ (reference sequence). In DNA, the CDR3 is TGTGCCAGCACTCTTGTAGGGTCCCGGGAGCAGTACTTC. This codes for CASTLVGSREQYF.

This CDR3 is CASSLGPQGAYEQYF. CDR3 bases: TGTGCCAGCAGCTTAGGACCACAGGGGGCCTACGAGCAGTACTTC. The chain carries TRBV11-3 and TRBJ2-7; 8 positions agree with TRBD1. This CDR3 comprises 15 residues. The germline V gene encodes CDR1 SGHNT and CDR2 YENEEA. V was pared by 1 base and J by 2 bases, with 4 bases of the junction left unmatched.

Comment on this clone: In the same sample, other DNA sequences code for this CDR3. The chain joins TRBV28 to TRBJ2-1; 11 nucleotides line up with TRBD2. Germline V CDR1 and CDR2: MDHEN, SYDVKM. The CDR3 runs to 16 residues. With 4 bases clipped from V and 1 base from J, the junction kept 3 bases outside the gene matches. The CDR3 is CASSSLAGGSYNEQFF. Here the CDR3 DNA reads TGTGCCAGCAGTTCCCTAGCGGGAGGTTCCTACAATGAGCAGTTCTTC. Complete variable domain (other parts from reference TRBV28 and TRBJ2-1): DVKVTQSSRYLVKRTGEKVFLECVQDMDHENMFWYRQDPGLGLRLIYFSYDVKMKEKGDIPEGYSVSREKKERFSLILESASTNQTSMYLCASSSLAGGSYNEQFFGPGTRLTVL.

The V gene is TRBV10-3, the J gene TRBJ1-1; 7 nucleotides line up with TRBD1. The V and J ends lost 11 bases and 0 bases, in that order; junction bases with no gene match: 6. CDR1 and CDR2 from the germline V gene are ENHRY and SYGVKD. CDR3 size: 13 residues. CDR3 DNA: TGTGCCGCCACGGGACAGTTGAACACTGAAGCTTTCTTT. It translates to CAATGQLNTEAFF.

This clone was seen a few times. V and J are TRBV7-2 and TRBJ1-5, with D possibly TRBD1 on 6 matching bases. V dropped 4 bases and J dropped 7 bases, with 17 bases sitting between them. CDR3 length: 15 residues. CDR1 and CDR2 (germline): SGHTA, FQGNSA. In DNA, the CDR3 is TGTGCCAGCAGCTCGAGGATGGGGGCCCTACAGCCCCAGCATTTT. Its protein is CASSSRMGALQPQHF.

Only a few counts were recorded for this clone. CDR3 sequence reads: CASSLVPNTEAFF. The CDR3 DNA is TGTGCCAGCAGCTTAGTCCCTAACACTGAAGCTTTCTTT. This chain uses TRBV7-2 with TRBJ1-1; D gene ambiguous. Between the trimmed V and J ends, which lost 1 base and 2 bases, there was a span of 5 bases. Germline CDR1 reads SGHTA; CDR2 reads FQGNSA. The CDR3 covers 13 residues.

This clone occurred once. The sample contains more than one DNA sequence encoding this CDR3. The chain recombines TRBV5-1 with TRBJ2-1, with 9 bases lining up with TRBD2. Germline V gives CDR1 SGHRS, CDR2 YFSETQ. V was pared by 2 bases and J by 5 bases, with 5 bases of the junction left unmatched. The CDR3 covers 15 residues. The CDR3 spells CASSLRAGGNNEQFF. The CDR3 coding sequence is TGCGCCAGCAGCTTAAGAGCGGGAGGCAACAATGAGCAGTTCTTC.

The V gene is TRBV5-4, the J gene TRBJ1-5; no definite D call. This CDR3 is built from 12 residues. V lost 0 bases, J lost 7 bases, and 5 bases lay in between. Germline lookup yields CDR1 SGHNT and CDR2 YYREEE (reference sequence). CDR3 residues: CASSLVGQPQHF. CDR3 DNA sequence: TGTGCCAGCAGCTTGGTGGGACAGCCCCAGCATTTT.

This clone was seen once. The rearrangement joins TRBV18 to TRBJ1-3; 8 nucleotides match TRBD1. Trimming took 3 bases from V and 1 from J; bases not matched to a gene: 8. This CDR3 has 17 amino acids. Germline CDR1 and CDR2: KGHSH and LQKENI. CDR3 sequence (DNA): TGTGCCAGCTCACCCCAACAGGGGGAAGTATCTGGAAACACCATATATTTT. Its protein is CASSPQQGEVSGNTIYF. The full variable domain, its missing parts supplied by reference TRBV18 and TRBJ1-3, is NAGVMQNPRHLVRRRGQEARLRCSPMKGHSHVYWYRQLPEEGLKFMVYLQKENIIDESGMPKERFSAEFPKEGPSILRIQQVVRGDSAAYFCASSPQQGEVSGNTIYFGEGSWLTVV.

This chain connects TRBV2 to TRBJ2-1; D call uncertain. CDR1 is SNHLY and CDR2 is FYNNEI in the germline V gene. This CDR3 has 12 residues. This CDR3 reads CASFLVYNEQFF. CDR3 nucleotide sequence: TGTGCGTCGTTCCTCGTCTACAATGAGCAGTTCTTC. The full variable domain, its missing parts supplied by reference TRBV2 and TRBJ2-1, is EPEVTQTPSHQVTQMGQEVILRCVPISNHLYFYWYRQILGQKVEFLVSFYNNEISEKSEIFDDQFSVERPDGSNFTLKIRSTKLEDSAMYFCASFLVYNEQFFGPGTRLTVL.

The chain couples TRBV5-6 to TRBJ2-3; 8 nucleotides line up with TRBD2. The ends lost 2 bases at V and 0 bases at J; junction bases unmatched: 2. Germline V gene lookup returns CDR1 SGHDT and CDR2 YYEEEE. The CDR3 sequence is 15 residues long. The CDR3 sequence: CASSFSGASTDTQYF. CDR3 in DNA: TGTGCCAGCAGCTTTAGCGGGGCTAGCACAGATACGCAGTATTTT. Together with reference TRBV5-6 and TRBJ2-3, the CDR3 gives the full variable domain: DAGVTQSPTHLIKTRGQQVTLRCSPKSGHDTVSWYQQALGQGPQFIFQYYEEEERQRGNFPDRFSGHQFPNYSSELNVNALLLGDSALYLCASSFSGASTDTQYFGPGTRLTVL.

This clone has more than one count but fewer than ten. The chain combines TRBV11-2 with TRBJ1-5, with D unresolved. V dropped 1 base and J dropped 5 bases, with 9 bases sitting between them. CDR3 length equals 14 residues. Germline CDR1 reads SGHAT; CDR2 reads FQNNGV. In nucleotides, the CDR3 is TGTGCCAGCAGCTTAGCCGGGAGGGATCAGCCCCAGCATTTT. Protein: CASSLAGRDQPQHF.

The chain joins TRBV10-3 to TRBJ1-2; D is possibly TRBD1 (5 bases). The CDR3 has 19 residues. Germline CDR1 is ENHRY and CDR2 is SYGVKD. V was trimmed by 0 bases and J by 2 bases, leaving 22 bases between them. The CDR3 DNA sequence: TGTGCCATCAGTGAGTCGGTTTTCCATCGGGGAGGGGCAAACTATGGCTACACCTTC. It translates to CAISESVFHRGGANYGYTF.

The gene calls are TRBV2 and TRBJ1-1; the D gene is possibly TRBD1 (6 bases). With 5 bases removed from V and 1 base from J, the gap between germline ends came to 14 bases. CDR3 size: 15 residues. Germline values: CDR1 SNHLY, CDR2 FYNNEI. This chain's CDR3 is CASSIQGFGNTEAFF. CDR3 DNA sequence: TGTGCCAGCAGTATACAGGGATTCGGGAACACTGAAGCTTTCTTT.

The chain combines TRBV7-2 with TRBJ1-4, with 10 bases that match TRBD1. CDR1 is SGHTA and CDR2 is FQGNSA in the germline V gene. V shed 5 bases and J 8 bases; nucleotides not matched to a gene: 5. The length of the CDR3 is 14 residues. CDR3 coding DNA: TGTGCCAGCAGCCTCGGGACAGGGGTGGAAAAACTGTTTTTT. Translated: CASSLGTGVEKLFF. The complete variable domain, with remaining parts taken from reference TRBV7-2 and TRBJ1-4, reads GAGVSQSPSNKVTEKGKDVELRCDPISGHTALYWYRQSLGQGLEFLIYFQGNSAPDKSGLPSDRFSAERTGGSVSTLTIQRTQQEDSAVYLCASSLGTGVEKLFFGSGTQLSVL.

The sample holds one count of this clone. This rearrangement joins TRBV10-3 to TRBJ2-1, with 10 bases matching TRBD2. Unmatched junction bases numbered 10, after V lost 4 bases and J lost 7 bases. The CDR3 runs 16 residues. Germline-derived CDR1 and CDR2 are ENHRY and SYGVKD. CDR3 residues: CAISGPPSAGGNEQFF. In DNA, the CDR3 is TGTGCCATCAGTGGGCCACCTTCAGCGGGAGGGAATGAGCAGTTCTTC.

This CDR3 is CASSPRDTAGEQYF. DNA for the CDR3: TGTGCCAGCAGCCCCAGGGACACGGCCGGCGAGCAGTACTTC. The chain joins TRBV5-4 to TRBJ2-7, with D tentatively TRBD1 (6 bases). The CDR3 spans 14 residues. Germline V lookup: CDR1 SGHNT, CDR2 YYREEE (reference sequence). Between the trimmed V and J ends, which lost 4 bases and 6 bases, there was a span of 17 bases. The entire variable domain, with the rest obtained from reference TRBV5-4 and TRBJ2-7, is as follows: ETGVTQSPTHLIKTRGQQVTLRCSSQSGHNTVSWYQQALGQGPQFIFQYYREEENGRGNFPPRFSGLQFPNYSSELNVNALELDDSALYLCASSPRDTAGEQYFGPGTRLTVT.

This clone was recorded only once. Because it lacks the conserved phenylalanine or tryptophan at the end, this CDR3 is likely a read error. The DNA is left out, because the CDR3 cannot be placed on it with certainty; the CDR3 is given as TCRdb lists it. V gene TRBV27 combines with J gene TRBJ2-7. Germline V gene lookup returns CDR1 MNHEY and CDR2 SMNVEV (reference sequence). The CDR3 has 12 amino acids, counting both end residues. CDR3 protein: CASSRPRDPEDI.

This clone showed up just a few times. The rearrangement uses TRBV5-4 and TRBJ2-7; 8 bases fit TRBD2. Germline V lookup: CDR1 SGHNT, CDR2 YYREEE (reference sequence). This CDR3 has 15 amino acids. V gave up 4 bases and J gave up 0 bases; unmatched junction bases: 6. CDR3 sequence: CASSPGAGGSYEQYF. CDR3 DNA sequence: TGTGCCAGCAGCCCGGGGGCGGGAGGCTCCTACGAGCAGTACTTC.

The chain uses TRBV5-4 and TRBJ1-1; perhaps TRBD1 as D (5 bases). This CDR3 is built from 15 residues. The germline CDR1 and CDR2 sequences are SGHNT and YYREEE (reference sequence). The V end lost 0 bases, the J end lost 1 base, and 10 bases lay between the germline ends. This chain's CDR3 is CASSLGGKGNTEAFF. CDR3 nucleotides: TGTGCCAGCAGCTTGGGGGGGAAGGGGAACACTGAAGCTTTCTTT.

The rearrangement links TRBV5-1 to TRBJ2-1; 12 bases are shared with TRBD2. The V gene end was trimmed by 0 bases and the J gene end by 8 bases; junction bases not matched to a gene: 9. The germline V gene has CDR1 SGHRS and CDR2 YFSETQ. This CDR3 is built from 17 residues. The CDR3 DNA reads TGCGCCAGCAGCTTGGTGGCTAGCGGGAGGGCCGGCCATGAGCAGTTCTTC. The encoded protein is CASSLVASGRAGHEQFF. Full variable domain (remainder filled in from reference TRBV5-1 and TRBJ2-1): KAGVTQTPRYLIKTRGQQVTLSCSPISGHRSVSWYQQTPGQGLQFLFEYFSETQRNKGNFPGRFSGRQFSNSRSEMNVSTLELGDSALYLCASSLVASGRAGHEQFFGPGTRLTVL.

This clone has just one count. The chain uses TRBV14 and TRBJ2-7, with 10 bases aligning to TRBD1. The CDR3 has 15 residues. V gave up 3 bases and J gave up 2 bases; unmatched junction bases: 4. Germline V gene data show CDR1 as SGHDN and CDR2 as FVKESK. DNA for the CDR3: TGTGCCAGCAGCCAGGGACAGGGGACGGCCTACGAGCAGTACTTC. It specifies CASSQGQGTAYEQYF.